The clone carrying this T cell receptor beta chain was recorded a few times. The antigen is not known. The V end lost 2 bases, the J end lost 11 bases, and 7 bases lay between the germline ends. The CDR3 is made up of 12 amino acids. Germline lookup yields CDR1 KGHSH and CDR2 LQKENI. TCRdb reanalysed the 5' RACE reads using MiXCR and keeps one entry per CDR3 protein. Found here are about 260,000 distinct CDR3 sequences, about 5.2% of them singletons; the top ten hold around 3.5%. These data come from a study of T cells after yellow fever vaccination. Study-wide background: It was SMART-Seq v4 Ultra Low Input that prepared the fractions with low cell numbers.

Points from the study as a whole: Faster peaking, at day 5 versus 15, marked a secondary response that was weaker.

Sequenced material: CD4+ T cells sorted from PBMCs, taken on the day of the yellow fever booster vaccination. The clonotype comes from a man younger than 35 who received the YFV17D yellow fever vaccine. V gene TRBV18 combines with J gene TRBJ1-6; possibly TRBD1 for D (6 bases). The CDR3: CASSPAGAPLHF. CDR3 nucleotides: TGTGCCAGCTCACCAGCAGGGGCACCCCTCCACTTT.